These 13 T cell receptor beta chains share one sample of origin, sequenced in a study of T cells in Graves' hyperthyroidism and ophthalmopathy. Amplified TCR beta CDR3 regions derived from RNA transcripts. Carried out on the TCR CDR3, a first-round RT-PCR used the HTBI primer set. Via MiXCR, TCRdb re-called the multiplex PCR reads, giving one row per CDR3 protein. The top ten clones hold around 47% of a sample with approximately 510,000 distinct CDR3 sequences, 35% to 50% of them seen once. Sequencing was carried out using peripheral blood or thyroid tissue (not recorded which). Receptors were obtained from an adult woman with Graves' disease, either hyperthyroidism or ophthalmopathy (not recorded which).

This chain joins TRBV7-2 and TRBJ1-5; tentatively, D is TRBD1 (6 bases). CDR1 is SGHTA, CDR2 FQGNSA, per germline. Trimming cost V 5 bases and J 4 bases, with 15 bases left between them. This CDR3 has 15 residues. CDR3 DNA sequence: TGTGCCAGCAGCGCTTACAGGGCGTTTAATCAGCCCCAGCATTTT. It specifies CASSAYRAFNQPQHF.

This clonotype has ten or more counts. The rearrangement uses TRBV20-1 and TRBJ2-7; D is possibly TRBD2 (5 bases). There are 12 residues in the CDR3. The V end lost 3 bases, the J end lost 4 bases, and 10 bases lay between the germline ends. Looked up from germline, CDR1 is DFQATT and CDR2 is SNEGSKA (reference sequence). The CDR3 sequence is CSASGEKYEQYF. DNA of the CDR3: TGCAGTGCTAGTGGGGAGAAATACGAGCAGTACTTC.

V is TRBV3-1 and J is TRBJ2-7; D may match TRBD1 or TRBD2 (5 bases each). The ends were cut back, 4 bases at V and 4 bases at J, with 11 bases in the middle. Germline V gene data show CDR1 as LGHDT and CDR2 as YNNKEL (reference sequence). The CDR3 has 13 residues. For the CDR3, the DNA is TGTGCCAGCAGCCCCTCCGAGGGGTACGAGCAGTACTTC. Protein sequence: CASSPSEGYEQYF.

This clonotype showed up just a few times. The chain joins TRBV10-2 to TRBJ1-3; unclear D gene. Per germline, CDR1 WSHSY and CDR2 SAAADI. The CDR3 loop spans 11 amino acids. V lost 6 bases and J lost 8, with 8 bases in between. The CDR3 sequence is CASSGRDTIYF. CDR3 in DNA: TGCGCCAGCAGCGGCCGGGACACCATATATTTT.

To note about this clonotype: Sequence at one end of the junction differs from germline and may be a read error. The chain has TRBV11-1 and TRBJ2-6; D perhaps matches TRBD1 (6 bases). The CDR3 is 14 amino acids. From germline, CDR1 is SGHAT and CDR2 FQDESV (reference sequence). CDR3 bases: TGTGCCAGCAGTTTCCGAGGACAGAAGAACACTGAAGCTTTC. This translates into CASSFRGQKNTEAF.

The chain links TRBV6-1 to TRBJ2-2, with 9 bases aligning to TRBD1. The germline V gene encodes CDR1 MNHNS and CDR2 SASEGT. Germline trimming cut 6 bases from V and 4 bases from J; bases unmatched to any gene: 9. This CDR3 spans 16 amino acids. CDR3: CASRGGTGKFTGELFF. In nucleotides, the CDR3 is TGTGCCAGCAGGGGAGGGACAGGGAAATTCACCGGGGAGCTGTTTTTT.

The chain joins TRBV2 to TRBJ1-6, with 8 bases aligning to TRBD1. Germline CDR1 is SNHLY and CDR2 is FYNNEI. The CDR3 is 14 amino acids. V gave up 6 bases and J gave up 9 bases; unmatched junction bases: 7. The CDR3 is CASSQGAVGSPLHF. The CDR3 nucleotides are TGTGCCAGCAGCCAGGGGGCAGTCGGTTCACCCCTCCACTTT.

This clonotype was seen only a few times. The rearrangement joins TRBV7-9 to TRBJ1-6; 8 bases fit TRBD1. The germline gives CDR1 SEHNR, CDR2 FQNEAQ (reference sequence). V lost 5 bases, J lost 9 bases, and 6 bases stayed unmatched. The CDR3 has 14 residues. In DNA form, the CDR3 reads TGTGCCAGCAGCACCGGACAGGGAAGTTCACCCCTCCACTTT. Protein sequence: CASSTGQGSSPLHF.

V usage is TRBV6-1 and J usage is TRBJ2-5; D is uncertain. The CDR3 consists of 11 residues. CDR1 MNHNS and CDR2 SASEGT come from the germline V gene. Trimming removed 4 bases at V and 5 bases at J, with 5 bases between. The CDR3 reads CASSGAETQYF. In DNA form, the CDR3 reads TGTGCCAGCAGTGGAGCCGAGACCCAGTACTTC.

The chain joins TRBV7-2 to TRBJ2-7; 7 bases fit TRBD1. The ends lost 6 bases at V and 0 bases at J; junction bases unmatched: 2. CDR3 length: 13 amino acids. Germline V CDR1 and CDR2: SGHTA, FQGNSA. CDR3 bases: TGTGCCAGCAGGGCAGGGGGCTCCTACGAGCAGTACTTC. It is translated as CASRAGGSYEQYF.

The rearrangement links TRBV4-1 to TRBJ2-7; TRBD2 agrees at 7 bases. Germline V lookup: CDR1 MGHRA, CDR2 YSYEKL. Losses at the gene ends were 1 base for V and 3 bases for J; bases not matched to a gene: 6. This CDR3 region has 15 residues. The CDR3 sequence is CASSQVVGGGYEQYF. The CDR3 DNA reads as TGCGCCAGCAGCCAAGTGGTGGGCGGGGGCTACGAGCAGTACTTC.

V usage is TRBV29-1 and J usage is TRBJ1-1; no clear D. Germline values: CDR1 SQVTM, CDR2 ANQGSEA. V was trimmed by 6 bases and J by 3 bases, leaving 11 bases between them. The CDR3 length is 12 residues. The CDR3 DNA is TGCAGCGTCCCCGGAATTTACACTGAAGCTTTCTTT. Protein sequence: CSVPGIYTEAFF.

In this sample, this clonotype turned up many times. V gene TRBV10-3 combines with J gene TRBJ2-5; D is ambiguous. The length of the CDR3 is 13 residues. CDR1 and CDR2 (germline): ENHRY, SYGVKD. Trimming stripped 0 bases from V and 4 bases from J, with 6 bases between. In DNA form, the CDR3 reads TGTGCCATCAGTGAGTCGTCAGGAGAGACCCAGTACTTC. Amino acids: CAISESSGETQYF.